This entry lists 14 T cell receptor beta chains sequenced from one sample in a study of response to subunit inactivated influenza vaccine. TCRdb called the RT-PCR reads again in MiXCR, with one record for every CDR3 protein. Altogether about 500,000 distinct CDR3 sequences are present, approximately 15% being singletons, with the ten largest covering about 3%. The specimen comprised CD4+ T cells sorted from PBMCs, sampled less than 30 months after vaccination. These receptor sequences come from a man aged 50-75 years who received an inactivated influenza vaccine.

The CDR3 here is CASSDQLSYEQYF. The CDR3 bases are TGTGCCAGCAGCGACCAACTCTCCTACGAGCAGTACTTC. The chain has TRBV6-1 and TRBJ2-7; the D is unclear. CDR3 length equals 13 residues. Trimming removed 6 bases at V and 0 bases at J, with 9 bases between. The germline gives CDR1 MNHNS, CDR2 SASEGT.

The chain links TRBV9 to TRBJ2-5; D is perhaps TRBD2 (6 bases). V was cut by 5 bases and J by 5 bases, with 22 bases left in between. Germline CDR1 reads SGDLS; CDR2 reads YYNGEE. The CDR3 contains 16 residues. The CDR3 region is CASREGLGREEETQYF. In DNA form, the CDR3 reads TGTGCCAGCAGGGAAGGACTGGGCAGGGAGGAGGAGACCCAGTACTTC.

This chain connects TRBV11-2 to TRBJ2-3, with D perhaps matching TRBD1 (6 bases). CDR3 length equals 15 residues. V was pared by 2 bases and J by 1 base, with 10 bases between. CDR1 is SGHAT and CDR2 is FQNNGV in the germline V gene. CDR3 residues: CASSLLGGGTDTQYF. CDR3 nucleotides: TGTGCCAGCAGCTTACTAGGGGGTGGCACAGATACGCAGTATTTT.

This clonotype was recorded many times. This chain connects TRBV24-1 to TRBJ2-1, with 14 bases fitting TRBD2. V shed 3 bases and J 4 bases; nucleotides not matched to a gene: 16. The CDR3 totals 21 residues. The germline CDR1 and CDR2 sequences are KGHDR and SFDVKD. The CDR3 DNA follows: TGTGCCACCAGTGATCGGTGGAGTTTATGGGGACTAGCGGGAGAGTACAATGAGCAGTTCTTC. Protein: CATSDRWSLWGLAGEYNEQFF.

This clonotype was found a few times. This chain connects TRBV12-3 or TRBV12-4 to TRBJ2-5; TRBD1 or TRBD2 may be the D gene (5 bases each). V was pared by 6 bases and J by 7 bases, with 21 bases between. The CDR3 is 15 amino acids. The CDR3 here is CASSPGGGRVWTQYF. The CDR3 DNA follows: TGTGCCAGCAGCCCCGGTGGGGGTCGTGTGTGGACCCAGTACTTC.

The chain is built from TRBV20-1 and TRBJ2-2, with D tentatively TRBD2 (6 bases). CDR1 and CDR2 (germline): DFQATT, SNEGSKA (reference sequence). The ends were cut back, 3 bases at V and 6 bases at J, with 11 bases in the middle. This CDR3 is built from 13 residues. The CDR3 is CSARGTFPGELFF. CDR3 in DNA: TGCAGTGCTAGGGGGACTTTCCCCGGGGAGCTGTTTTTT.

This clonotype was found a few times. The chain combines TRBV19 with TRBJ1-1; D gene uncertain. Germline V gives CDR1 LNHDA, CDR2 SQIVND (reference sequence). V was cut by 2 bases and J by 1 base, with 11 bases left in between. The CDR3 contains 15 residues. CDR3 DNA sequence: TGTGCCAGTAGTATACGAGGTTGGGAGAACACTGAAGCTTTCTTT. Translation gives CASSIRGWENTEAFF.

The rearrangement joins TRBV2 to TRBJ2-1, with TRBD2 matching 13 bases. The CDR3 totals 17 residues. With 6 bases clipped from V and 4 bases from J, the junction kept 9 bases outside the gene matches. Per the germline V gene, CDR1 is SNHLY and CDR2 is FYNNEI. The CDR3 spells CASRVGLAGVWYNEQFF. CDR3 DNA sequence: TGTGCCAGCAGGGTTGGACTAGCGGGAGTTTGGTACAATGAGCAGTTCTTC.

The chain employs TRBV20-1 and TRBJ2-7; TRBD2 agrees at 7 bases. CDR3 size: 10 residues. The germline V gene has CDR1 DFQATT and CDR2 SNEGSKA (reference sequence). The ends lost 1 base at V and 9 bases at J; junction bases unmatched: 0. The CDR3 sequence is CSARAGGQYF. In DNA, the CDR3 is TGCAGTGCTAGAGCGGGAGGGCAGTACTTC.

In its sample, this clonotype was seen a few times. The chain links TRBV7-9 to TRBJ1-6; no firm D call. The V end lost 1 base, the J end lost 7 bases, and 5 bases lay between the germline ends. This CDR3 spans 13 amino acids. The germline V gene has CDR1 SEHNR and CDR2 FQNEAQ (reference sequence). CDR3 loop: CASSLEENSPLHF. CDR3 DNA sequence: TGTGCCAGCAGCTTAGAGGAAAATTCACCCCTCCACTTT.

V is TRBV5-1 and J is TRBJ1-1; D not certain. In germline, CDR1 is SGHRS, CDR2 YFSETQ. The ends were cut back, 2 bases at V and 6 bases at J, with 11 bases in the middle. The CDR3 sequence is 13 residues long. CDR3 sequence (DNA): TGCGCCAGCAGCTTAACTAGGGTGGCTGAAGCTTTCTTT. Residues: CASSLTRVAEAFF.

In its sample, this clonotype was seen a few times. The CDR3 here is CASSQAPLGEQYF. CDR3 nucleotide sequence: TGTGCCAGCAGCCAGGCCCCTTTGGGCGAGCAGTACTTC. The chain couples TRBV3-1 to TRBJ2-7; no firm D call. The germline V gene encodes CDR1 LGHDT and CDR2 YNNKEL (reference sequence). CDR3 length: 13 residues. Trimming cost V 3 bases and J 6 bases, with 12 bases left between them.

This clonotype was observed many times. This chain joins TRBV7-2 and TRBJ1-1; no firm D call. The ends were cut back, 4 bases at V and 2 bases at J, with 14 bases in the middle. This CDR3 has 15 residues. CDR1 SGHTA and CDR2 FQGNSA come from the germline V gene. The CDR3 DNA sequence: TGTGCCAGCAGCTATACCACCGGGTCCAACACTGAAGCTTTCTTT. It encodes CASSYTTGSNTEAFF. Full variable domain (remainder filled in from reference TRBV7-2 and TRBJ1-1): GAGVSQSPSNKVTEKGKDVELRCDPISGHTALYWYRQSLGQGLEFLIYFQGNSAPDKSGLPSDRFSAERTGGSVSTLTIQRTQQEDSAVYLCASSYTTGSNTEAFFGQGTRLTVV.

This clonotype was detected many times. This chain uses TRBV7-9 with TRBJ2-3, with D uncertain. Germline CDR1 and CDR2: SEHNR and FQNEAQ (reference sequence). The CDR3 runs to 16 residues. V was clipped by 5 bases and J by 4 bases, with 19 bases between them. CDR3 bases: TGTGCCAGCAGCGTTACTATACGACCGGCGGCAGATACGCAGTATTTT. This translates into CASSVTIRPAADTQYF.